These T cell receptor beta chains were read from a single sample in a study of shared clonotypes between healthy human individuals. The repertoire was sequenced with immunoSEQ multiplex PCR; TCRdb's copy has only in-frame clones and lacks some. Of more than 1,200,000 clones detected, approximately 98.5% appear once; the ten largest clones hold roughly 0.36%. Sequenced sample: naive CD4+ T cells sorted from blood. Receptors were obtained from a man in his thirties or forties in good health. Both conserved end residues are trimmed from each CDR3. The order of the fields is J gene, V gene, CDR3 protein.

>TRBJ1-1|TRBV5-4
ASSLGPMVTEAF
>TRBJ2-3|TRBV6-1
ASSDLVGTQY
>TRBJ1-1|TRBV5-4
ASSDPFFMGTEAF
>TRBJ1-3|TRBV5-1
ASSPIWGLSGNTIY
>TRBJ2-7|TRBV28
ASSLRSFAGYHEQY
>TRBJ2-2|TRBV28
ASSFPGLAGELF
>TRBJ2-1|TRBV10-3
AISVGGDEQF
>TRBJ2-7|TRBV28
ASSLRDGRGVAYEQY
>TRBJ1-3|TRBV18
ASSPGLGNTIY
>TRBJ2-7|TRBV18
ASSLSGVRNEQY
>TRBJ2-7|TRBV5-4
ASSSSGLLHEQY
>TRBJ2-7|TRBV7-6
ASASSRDIYEQY
>TRBJ1-4|TRBV20-1
SVRVTEKLF